This T cell receptor beta chain was documented in a study of T cell repertoires in cytomegalovirus infection. Study details: HLA-B-restricted CMV epitopes that are well studied, plus recently identified HLA-C-restricted ones, were used by the study.

The CDR3 is made up of 15 amino acids. V was trimmed by 2 bases and J by 6 bases, leaving 15 bases between them. About this clonotype itself: What it recognizes is unknown.

General study points: The cumulative frequency of public TCR beta families identified carriers of CMV plus the relevant HLA.

TCRdb re-analysed the reads in MiXCR, keeping a single row per CDR3 protein. The profile shows around 300,000 distinct CDR3 sequences, about 20% of them singletons. Material: cultured PBMCs, obtained from culture after CMV antigen stimulation. This chain joins TRBV12-3 or TRBV12-4 and TRBJ2-3; possibly TRBD2 for D (6 bases). The source is a human donor in good health (CMV status not recorded). Some clones in this sample may be carry-over from other donors' samples. As DNA, the CDR3 is TGTGCCAGCAGTTTATCAACGGGAGCCGGGGATACGCAGTATTTT. Translation gives CASSLSTGAGDTQYF.